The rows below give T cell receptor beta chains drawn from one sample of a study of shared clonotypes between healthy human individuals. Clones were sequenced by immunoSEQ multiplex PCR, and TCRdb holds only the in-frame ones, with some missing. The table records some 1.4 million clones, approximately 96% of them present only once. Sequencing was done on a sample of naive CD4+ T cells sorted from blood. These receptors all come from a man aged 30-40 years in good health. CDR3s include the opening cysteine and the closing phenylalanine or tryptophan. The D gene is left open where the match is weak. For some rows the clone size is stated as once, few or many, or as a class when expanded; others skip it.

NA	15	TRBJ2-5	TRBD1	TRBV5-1	TGCGCCAGCAGCTTGGCAAGGGGGCCAGGGGAGACCCAGTACTTC	CASSLARGPGETQYF
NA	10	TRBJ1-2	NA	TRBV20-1	TGCAGTGCTTCAGGGAACGGCTACACCTTC	CSASGNGYTF
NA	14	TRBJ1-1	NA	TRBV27	TGTGCCAGCAGTAACCGGGACGGTAACACTGAAGCTTTCTTT	CASSNRDGNTEAFF
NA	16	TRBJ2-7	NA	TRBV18	TGTGCCAGCTCACCATTGTCTGGGGGCGAGGTTTACGAGCAGTACTTC	CASSPLSGGEVYEQYF
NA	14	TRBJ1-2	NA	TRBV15	TGTGCCACCAGCAGAGGTCAGCGGGGAAGTGGCTACACCTTC	CATSRGQRGSGYTF
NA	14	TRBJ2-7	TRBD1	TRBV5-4	TGTGCCAGCAGCGCGGGACAGGTGGCCTACGAGCAGTACTTC	CASSAGQVAYEQYF
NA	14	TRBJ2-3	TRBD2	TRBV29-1	TGCAGCGTTGTTCTGCGGGGGGCCACAGATACGCAGTATTTT	CSVVLRGATDTQYF
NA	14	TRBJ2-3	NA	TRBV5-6	TGTGCCAGCGGGGGTTGGCCTGTCGGAGATACGCAGTATTTT	CASGGWPVGDTQYF
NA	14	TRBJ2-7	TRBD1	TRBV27	TGTGCCAGCAGTATCGACGGACAGGGCTACGAGCAGTACTTC	CASSIDGQGYEQYF
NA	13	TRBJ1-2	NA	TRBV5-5	TGTGCCAGCAGCTTGTCTGGGAACTATGGCTACACCTTC	CASSLSGNYGYTF
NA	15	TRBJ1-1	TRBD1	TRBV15	TGTGCCACCAGCAGAATCGGGACAGGGAACACTGAAGCTTTCTTT	CATSRIGTGNTEAFF
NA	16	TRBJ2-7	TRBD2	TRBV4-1	TGCGCCAGCAGCCAACCCACTAGCGGGAGCGGCTACGAGCAGTACTTC	CASSQPTSGSGYEQYF
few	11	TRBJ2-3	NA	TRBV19	TGTGCCAGTGCTAGGAGTGATACGCAGTATTTT	CASARSDTQYF
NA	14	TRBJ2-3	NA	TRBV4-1	TGCGCCAGCAGCCAAGATTCCAGGGTGGATACGCAGTATTTT	CASSQDSRVDTQYF
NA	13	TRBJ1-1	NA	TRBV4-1	TGCGCCAGCAGTCCTCTAAGGAACACTGAAGCTTTCTTT	CASSPLRNTEAFF
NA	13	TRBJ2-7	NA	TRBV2	TGTGCCAGCGGGGACACAGACTCCTACGAGCAGTACTTC	CASGDTDSYEQYF
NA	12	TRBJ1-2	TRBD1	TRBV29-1	TGCAGCGTTGGGGGACAGGGACTTGGCTACACCTTC	CSVGGQGLGYTF
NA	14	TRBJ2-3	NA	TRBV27	TGTGCCAGCAGCCCGAATGGACGCACAGATACGCAGTATTTT	CASSPNGRTDTQYF
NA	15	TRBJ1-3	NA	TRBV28	TGTGCCAGCACTCCGGGGGGGTCCTCTGGAAACACCATATATTTT	CASTPGGSSGNTIYF
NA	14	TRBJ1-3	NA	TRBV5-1	TGCGCCAGCAGCTTGGACCAGAACGGAAACACCATATATTTT	CASSLDQNGNTIYF
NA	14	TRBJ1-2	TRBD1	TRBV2	TGTGCCAGGAGAGACAGGGGGCTGAACTATGGCTACACCTTC	CARRDRGLNYGYTF
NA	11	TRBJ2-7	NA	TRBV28	TGTGCCAGCAAGGGAGCCTACGAGCAGTACTTC	CASKGAYEQYF
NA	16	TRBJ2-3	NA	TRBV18	TGTGCCAGCTCACCCCTTTCTCAGGGGTCCACAGATACGCAGTATTTT	CASSPLSQGSTDTQYF
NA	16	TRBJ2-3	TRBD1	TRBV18	TGTGCCAGCTCACCACGGGACAGAAGGAACACAGATACGCAGTATTTT	CASSPRDRRNTDTQYF
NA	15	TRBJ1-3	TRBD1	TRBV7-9	TGTGCCAGCAGCGACGACAGGGCTTCTGGAAACACCATATATTTT	CASSDDRASGNTIYF
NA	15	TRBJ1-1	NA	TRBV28	TGTGCCAGCAGTCCCTTCCGGCGGCTGAACACTGAAGCTTTCTTT	CASSPFRRLNTEAFF
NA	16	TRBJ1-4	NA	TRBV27	TGTGCCAGCAGTTTATTTGCCATAACAACTAATGAAAAACTGTTTTTT	CASSLFAITTNEKLFF
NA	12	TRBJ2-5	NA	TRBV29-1	TGCAGCGTCTTGGGGGGTGGGGAGACCCAGTACTTC	CSVLGGGETQYF
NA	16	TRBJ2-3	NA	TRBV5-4	TGTGCCAGCAGCTTTTTGCGGGATATAATCGCAGATACGCAGTATTTT	CASSFLRDIIADTQYF
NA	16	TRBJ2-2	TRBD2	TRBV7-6	TGTGCCAGCAGCTTAGGGCTAGCGGGAGACACCGGGGAGCTGTTTTTT	CASSLGLAGDTGELFF
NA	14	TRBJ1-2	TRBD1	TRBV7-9	TGTGCCAGCAGCGAAGACAGGGGGTTCGGTGGCTACACCTTC	CASSEDRGFGGYTF
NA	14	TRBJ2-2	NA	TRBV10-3	TGTGCCATCAGTGGGCTAAAGAACACCGGGGAGCTGTTTTTT	CAISGLKNTGELFF
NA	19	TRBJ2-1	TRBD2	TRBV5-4	TGTGCCAGCAGCCCGGGACTAGCGGGAGGCGGAAGCTCCTACAATGAGCAGTTCTTC	CASSPGLAGGGSSYNEQFF
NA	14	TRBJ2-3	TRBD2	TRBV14	TGTGCCAGCAGCCTACTAGCGGGAGCAGATACGCAGTATTTT	CASSLLAGADTQYF
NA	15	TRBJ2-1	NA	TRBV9	TGTGCCTCACAGGCGCGTAGCGGAGAGTACAATGAGCAGTTCTTC	CASQARSGEYNEQFF
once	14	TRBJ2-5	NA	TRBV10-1	TGCGCCAGCAGTGTAACGAGGGGTGGCGAGACCCAGTACTTC	CASSVTRGGETQYF
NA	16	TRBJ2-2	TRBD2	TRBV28	TGTGCCAGCAGTTCTACTAGCGGGAGGTACACCGGGGAGCTGTTTTTT	CASSSTSGRYTGELFF
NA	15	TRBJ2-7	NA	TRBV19	TGTGCCAGTAGTAGTGCGGGGGACACAACCTACGAGCAGTACTTC	CASSSAGDTTYEQYF
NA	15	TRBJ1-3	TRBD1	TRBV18	TGTGCCAGCTCACCACCGGGACAGACAGGAAACACCATATATTTT	CASSPPGQTGNTIYF
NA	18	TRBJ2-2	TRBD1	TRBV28	TGTGCCAGCAGCGGGGACAGGCGTTCTACCGCGAACACCGGGGAGCTGTTTTTT	CASSGDRRSTANTGELFF
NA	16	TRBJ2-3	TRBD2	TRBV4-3	TGCGCCAGCAGCCCTCGTAGCGGGAGGGGCACAGATACGCAGTATTTT	CASSPRSGRGTDTQYF
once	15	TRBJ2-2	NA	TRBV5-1	TGCGCCAGCAGTAGGCCTATCTCTGACACCGGGGAGCTGTTTTTT	CASSRPISDTGELFF
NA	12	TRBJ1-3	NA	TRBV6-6	TGTGCCAGCAGTTCTGAACTTCGGACCATATATTTT	CASSSELRTIYF
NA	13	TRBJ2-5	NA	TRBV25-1	TGTGCCAGCAGTGATGGGGGAGTGGGGACCCAGTACTTC	CASSDGGVGTQYF
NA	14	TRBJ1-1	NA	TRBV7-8	TGTGCCAGCAGCTTAAAGGGTGGTGCCGCCGAAGCTTTCTTT	CASSLKGGAAEAFF
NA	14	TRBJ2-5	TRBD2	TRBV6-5	TGTGCCAGCAGTTATGGACTAGCTCTAGAGACCCAGTACTTC	CASSYGLALETQYF
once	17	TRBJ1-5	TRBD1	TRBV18	TGTGCCAGCTCACCACGGGACAGTCTTTATAGCAATCAGCCCCAGCATTTT	CASSPRDSLYSNQPQHF
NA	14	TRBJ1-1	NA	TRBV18	TGTGCCAGCTCACCCTCGGTCAGGGACACTGAAGCTTTCTTT	CASSPSVRDTEAFF
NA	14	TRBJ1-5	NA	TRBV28	TGTGCCAGCAGTCTCTCATTGAGCAATCAGCCCCAGCATTTT	CASSLSLSNQPQHF
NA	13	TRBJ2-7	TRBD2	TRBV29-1	TGCAGCGTCTCATTGGGGAGGGATTACGAGCAGTACTTC	CSVSLGRDYEQYF
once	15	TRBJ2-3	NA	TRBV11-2	TGTGCCAGCAGCCGGGGACTGAGAGATCCGGATACGCAGTATTTT	CASSRGLRDPDTQYF
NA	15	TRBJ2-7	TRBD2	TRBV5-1	TGCGCCAGCAGCTACACTAGCGGGAGACCCTACGAGCAGTACTTC	CASSYTSGRPYEQYF
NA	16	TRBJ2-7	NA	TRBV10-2	TGCGCCAGCAGTGGTGCTTTAGCGCCTAAGGCCTACGAGCAGTACTTC	CASSGALAPKAYEQYF